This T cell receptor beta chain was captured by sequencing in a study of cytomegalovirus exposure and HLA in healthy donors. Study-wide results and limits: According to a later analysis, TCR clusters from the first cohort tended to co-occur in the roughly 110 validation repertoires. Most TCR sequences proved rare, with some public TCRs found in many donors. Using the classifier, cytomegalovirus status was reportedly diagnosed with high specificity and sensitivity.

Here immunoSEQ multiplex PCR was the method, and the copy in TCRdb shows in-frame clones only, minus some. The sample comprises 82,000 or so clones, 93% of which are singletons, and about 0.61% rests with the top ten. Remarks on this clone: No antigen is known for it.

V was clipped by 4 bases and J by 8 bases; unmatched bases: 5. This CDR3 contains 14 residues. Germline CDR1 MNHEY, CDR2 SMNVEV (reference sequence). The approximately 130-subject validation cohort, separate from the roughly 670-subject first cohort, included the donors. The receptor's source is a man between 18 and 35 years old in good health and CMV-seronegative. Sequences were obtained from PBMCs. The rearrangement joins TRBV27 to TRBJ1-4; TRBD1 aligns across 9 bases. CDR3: CASSSQGAWEKLFF. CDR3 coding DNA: TGTGCCAGCAGTTCACAGGGGGCTTGGGAAAAACTGTTTTTT.